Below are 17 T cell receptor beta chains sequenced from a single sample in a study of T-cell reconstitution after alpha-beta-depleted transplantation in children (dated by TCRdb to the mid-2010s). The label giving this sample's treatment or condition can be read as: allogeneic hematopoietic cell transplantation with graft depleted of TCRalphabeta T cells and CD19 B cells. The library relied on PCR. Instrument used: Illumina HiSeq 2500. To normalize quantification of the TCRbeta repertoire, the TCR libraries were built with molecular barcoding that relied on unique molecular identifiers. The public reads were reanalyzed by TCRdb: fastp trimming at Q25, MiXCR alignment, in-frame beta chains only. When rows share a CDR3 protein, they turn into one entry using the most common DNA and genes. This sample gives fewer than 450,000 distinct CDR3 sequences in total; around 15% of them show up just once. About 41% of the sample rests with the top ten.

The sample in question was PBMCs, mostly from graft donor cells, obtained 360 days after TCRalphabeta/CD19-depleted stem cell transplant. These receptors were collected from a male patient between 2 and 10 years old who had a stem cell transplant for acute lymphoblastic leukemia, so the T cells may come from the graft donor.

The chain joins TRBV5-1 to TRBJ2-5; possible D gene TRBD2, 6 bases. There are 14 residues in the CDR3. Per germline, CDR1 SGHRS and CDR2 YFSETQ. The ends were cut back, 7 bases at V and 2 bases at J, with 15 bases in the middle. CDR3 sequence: CASSEGRIQETQYF. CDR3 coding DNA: TGCGCCAGCTCGGAGGGGAGGATACAAGAGACCCAGTACTTC.

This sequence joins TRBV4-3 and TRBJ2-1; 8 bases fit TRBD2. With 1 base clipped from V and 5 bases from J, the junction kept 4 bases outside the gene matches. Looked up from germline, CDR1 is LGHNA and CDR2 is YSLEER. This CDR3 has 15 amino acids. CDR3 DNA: TGCGCCAGCAGCCAAGCGGGACTAGGGAACAATGAGCAGTTCTTC. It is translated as CASSQAGLGNNEQFF.

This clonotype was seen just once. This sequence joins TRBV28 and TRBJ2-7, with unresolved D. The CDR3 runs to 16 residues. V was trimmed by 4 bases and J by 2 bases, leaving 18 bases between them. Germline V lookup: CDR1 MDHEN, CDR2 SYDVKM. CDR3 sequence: CASSYTRARTTYEQYF. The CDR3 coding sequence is TGTGCCAGCAGTTACACTCGAGCGAGAACGACCTACGAGCAGTACTTC.

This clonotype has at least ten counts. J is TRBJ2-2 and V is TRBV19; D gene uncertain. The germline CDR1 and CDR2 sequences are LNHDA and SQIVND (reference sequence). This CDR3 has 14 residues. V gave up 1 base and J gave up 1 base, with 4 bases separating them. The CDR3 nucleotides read TGTGCCAGTAGTATAGGGCAGAACACCGGGGAGCTGTTTTTT. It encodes CASSIGQNTGELFF.

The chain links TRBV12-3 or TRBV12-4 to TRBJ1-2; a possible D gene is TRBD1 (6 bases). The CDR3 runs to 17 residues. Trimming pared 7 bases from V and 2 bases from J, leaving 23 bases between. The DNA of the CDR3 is TGTGCCAGCACCACCAACTCCGGGACACTCTCCAACTATGGCTACACCTTC. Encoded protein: CASTTNSGTLSNYGYTF.

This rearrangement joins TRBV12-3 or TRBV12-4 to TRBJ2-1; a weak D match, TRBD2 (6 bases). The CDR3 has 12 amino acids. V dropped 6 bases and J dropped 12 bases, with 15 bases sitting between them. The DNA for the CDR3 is TGTGCCAGCAGGGACTACCTCGCGGGGCAGTTCTTC. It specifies CASRDYLAGQFF.

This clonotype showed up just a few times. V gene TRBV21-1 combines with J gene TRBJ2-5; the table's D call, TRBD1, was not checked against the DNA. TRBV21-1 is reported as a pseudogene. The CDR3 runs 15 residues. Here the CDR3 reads CASSNLSPPRETQYF. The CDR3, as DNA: TGTGCCAGCAGCAACCTTTCCCCCCCGAGGGAGACCCAGTACTTC.

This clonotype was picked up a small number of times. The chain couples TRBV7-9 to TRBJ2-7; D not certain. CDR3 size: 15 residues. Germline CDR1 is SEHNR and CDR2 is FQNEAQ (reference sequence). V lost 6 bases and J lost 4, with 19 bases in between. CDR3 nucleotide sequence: TGTGCCAGCAGTTCCACCTCCCCCAGGCGATACGAGCAGTACTTC. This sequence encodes CASSSTSPRRYEQYF.

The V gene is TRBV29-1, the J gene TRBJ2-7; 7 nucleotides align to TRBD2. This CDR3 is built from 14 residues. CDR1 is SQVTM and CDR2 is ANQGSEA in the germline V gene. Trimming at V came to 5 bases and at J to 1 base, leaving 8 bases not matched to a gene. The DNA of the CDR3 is TGCAGCGTTATGGGGCTAGCGGCATCCTACGAGCAGTACTTC. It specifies CSVMGLAASYEQYF.

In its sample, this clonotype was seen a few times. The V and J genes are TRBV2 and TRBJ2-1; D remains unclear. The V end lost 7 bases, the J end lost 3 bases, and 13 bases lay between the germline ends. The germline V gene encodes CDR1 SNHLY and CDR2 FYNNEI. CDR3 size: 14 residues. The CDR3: CASKIIGLYNEQFF. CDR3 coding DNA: TGTGCCAGCAAGATAATCGGGCTCTACAATGAGCAGTTCTTC.

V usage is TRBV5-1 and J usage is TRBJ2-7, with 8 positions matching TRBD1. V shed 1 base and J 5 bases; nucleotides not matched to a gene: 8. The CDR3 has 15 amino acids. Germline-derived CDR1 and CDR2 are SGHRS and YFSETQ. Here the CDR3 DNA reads TGCGCCAGCAGCTTGCTCCGGACAGGGTGGGACGAGCAGTACTTC. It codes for CASSLLRTGWDEQYF.

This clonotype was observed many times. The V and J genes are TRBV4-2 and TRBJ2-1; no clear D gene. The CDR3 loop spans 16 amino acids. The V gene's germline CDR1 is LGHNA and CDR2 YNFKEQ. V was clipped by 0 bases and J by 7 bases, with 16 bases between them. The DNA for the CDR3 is TGTGCCAGCAGCCAAGATACGGGCCAGGAGAGAAATGAGCAGTTCTTC. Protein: CASSQDTGQERNEQFF.

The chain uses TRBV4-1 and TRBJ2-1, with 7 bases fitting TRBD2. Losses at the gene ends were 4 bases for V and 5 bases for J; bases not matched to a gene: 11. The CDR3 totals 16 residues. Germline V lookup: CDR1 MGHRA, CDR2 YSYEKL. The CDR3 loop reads CASSLSSGRPHNEQFF. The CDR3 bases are TGCGCCAGCAGCCTTTCTTCCGGGAGGCCCCACAATGAGCAGTTCTTC.

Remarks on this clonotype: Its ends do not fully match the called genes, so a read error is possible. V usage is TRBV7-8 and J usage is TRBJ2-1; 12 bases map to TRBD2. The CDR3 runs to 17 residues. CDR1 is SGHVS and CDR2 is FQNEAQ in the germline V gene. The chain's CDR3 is CTSSLPTSGSSYNERFF. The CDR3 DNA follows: TGTACCAGCAGCCTTCCGACTAGCGGGAGTTCCTACAATGAGCGGTTCTTC.

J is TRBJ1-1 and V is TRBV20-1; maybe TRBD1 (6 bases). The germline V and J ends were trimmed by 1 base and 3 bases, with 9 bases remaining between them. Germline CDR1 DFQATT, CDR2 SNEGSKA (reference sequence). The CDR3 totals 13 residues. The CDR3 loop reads CSARAGADTEAFF. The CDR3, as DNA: TGCAGTGCTAGAGCGGGGGCGGACACTGAAGCTTTCTTT.

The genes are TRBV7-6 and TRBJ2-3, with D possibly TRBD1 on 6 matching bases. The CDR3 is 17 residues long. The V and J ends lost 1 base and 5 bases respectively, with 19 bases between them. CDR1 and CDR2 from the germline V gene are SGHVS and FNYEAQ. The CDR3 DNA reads TGTGCCAGCAGCTTAGTCCTGGGGGCCCTACACGGAGATACGCAGTATTTT. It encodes CASSLVLGALHGDTQYF.

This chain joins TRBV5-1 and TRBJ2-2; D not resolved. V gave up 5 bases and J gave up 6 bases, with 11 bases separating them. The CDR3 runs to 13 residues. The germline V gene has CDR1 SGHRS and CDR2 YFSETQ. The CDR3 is CASRSYGPGELFF. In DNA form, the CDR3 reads TGCGCCAGCAGATCGTATGGGCCCGGGGAGCTGTTTTTT.